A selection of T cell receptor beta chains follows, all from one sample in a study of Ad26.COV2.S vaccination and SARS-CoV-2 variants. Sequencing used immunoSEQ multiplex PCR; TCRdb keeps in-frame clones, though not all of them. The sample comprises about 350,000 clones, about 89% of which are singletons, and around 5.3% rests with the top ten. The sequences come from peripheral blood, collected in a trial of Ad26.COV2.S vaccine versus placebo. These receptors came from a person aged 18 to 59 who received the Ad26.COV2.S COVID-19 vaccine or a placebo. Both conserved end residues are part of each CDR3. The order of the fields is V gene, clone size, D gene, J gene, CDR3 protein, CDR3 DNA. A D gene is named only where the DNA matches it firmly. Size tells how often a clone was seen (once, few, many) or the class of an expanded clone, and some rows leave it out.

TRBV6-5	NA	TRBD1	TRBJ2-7	CASSLTGYEQYF	TGTGCCAGCAGTTTGACAGGGTACGAGCAGTACTTC
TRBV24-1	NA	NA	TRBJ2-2	CATGADLDTGELFF	TGTGCCACGGGGGCGGATTTGGACACCGGGGAGCTGTTTTTT
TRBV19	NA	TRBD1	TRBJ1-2	CASRGNRGEGSGYTF	TGTGCCAGTAGGGGGAACAGGGGGGAAGGTAGTGGCTACACCTTC
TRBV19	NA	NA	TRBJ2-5	CASSISPTGETQYF	TGTGCCAGTAGTATTTCCCCAACGGGAGAGACCCAGTACTTC
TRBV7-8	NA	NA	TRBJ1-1	CASSLYTGGTEAFF	TGTGCCAGCAGCTTATATACTGGAGGCACTGAAGCTTTCTTT
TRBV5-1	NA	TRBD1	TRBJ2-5	CASSPRDRSQETQYF	TGCGCCAGCAGCCCCCGGGACAGATCCCAAGAGACCCAGTACTTC
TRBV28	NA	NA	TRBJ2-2	CASSSHRIANTGELFF	TGTGCCAGCAGTTCCCACAGGATTGCGAACACCGGGGAGCTGTTTTTT
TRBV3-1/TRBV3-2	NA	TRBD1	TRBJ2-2	CASSQDLGTGGTGELFF	TGTGCCAGCAGCCAAGACTTGGGGACAGGGGGCACCGGGGAGCTGTTTTTT
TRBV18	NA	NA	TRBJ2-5	CASRQVQETQYF	TGTGCCAGTCGACAGGTCCAAGAGACCCAGTACTTC
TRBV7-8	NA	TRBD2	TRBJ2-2	CASSLLRLAGAFRGTGELFF	TGTGCCAGCAGCTTACTTCGACTAGCGGGAGCCTTTAGGGGCACCGGGGAGCTGTTTTTT
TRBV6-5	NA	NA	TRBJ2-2	CASSYSMPGNTGELFF	TGTGCCAGCAGTTACTCGATGCCAGGAAACACCGGGGAGCTGTTTTTT
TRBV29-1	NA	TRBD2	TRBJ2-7	CSVEHTSGGSSYEQYF	TGCAGCGTTGAACATACTAGCGGGGGGAGCTCCTACGAGCAGTACTTC
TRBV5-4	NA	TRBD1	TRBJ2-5	CASSLAGTGGGKTQYF	TGTGCCAGCAGCTTGGCCGGGACAGGGGGCGGGAAGACCCAGTACTTC
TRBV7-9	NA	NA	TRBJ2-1	CASSSREGGSYNEQFF	TGTGCCAGCAGTTCCCGAGAGGGAGGATCCTACAATGAGCAGTTCTTC
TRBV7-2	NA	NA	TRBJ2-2	CASSTRAKGNTGELFF	TGTGCCAGCAGCACCCGGGCGAAGGGGAACACCGGGGAGCTGTTTTTT
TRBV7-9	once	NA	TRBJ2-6	CASRGTTGANVLTF	TGTGCCAGCAGGGGGACGACTGGGGCCAACGTCCTGACTTTC
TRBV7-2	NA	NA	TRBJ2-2	CASSLWSDTGELFF	TGTGCCAGCAGCTTATGGAGCGACACCGGGGAGCTGTTTTTT
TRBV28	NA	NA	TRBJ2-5	CATCGGGSETQYF	TGTGCCACCTGCGGGGGCGGGTCAGAGACCCAGTACTTC
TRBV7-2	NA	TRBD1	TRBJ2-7	CASSLQPGTGFLYEQYF	TGTGCCAGCAGCTTACAACCCGGGACAGGGTTTCTCTACGAGCAGTACTTC
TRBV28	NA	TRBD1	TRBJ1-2	CASSYRDRDPYGYTF	TGTGCCAGCAGTTACCGGGACAGGGATCCCTATGGCTACACCTTC
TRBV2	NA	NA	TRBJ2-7	CASRATQPSYEQYF	TGTGCCAGCAGGGCTACACAGCCCTCCTACGAGCAGTACTTC
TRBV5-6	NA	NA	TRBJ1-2	CASSLEGGIIGYGYTF	TGTGCCAGCAGCTTGGAAGGGGGGATCATCGGCTATGGCTACACCTTC
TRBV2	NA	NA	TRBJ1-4	CASSEDFANEKLFF	TGTGCCAGCAGTGAGGACTTTGCTAATGAAAAACTGTTTTTT
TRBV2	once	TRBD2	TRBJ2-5	CASTRAGGYQETQYF	TGTGCCAGCACCCGAGCGGGGGGGTACCAAGAGACCCAGTACTTC
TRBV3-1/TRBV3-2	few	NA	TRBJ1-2	CASSQEPTLGLAYGYTF	TGTGCCAGCAGCCAAGAGCCCACCTTGGGGTTAGCGTATGGCTACACCTTC
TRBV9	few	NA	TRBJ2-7	CASSVDVTYEQYF	TGTGCCAGCAGCGTAGATGTTACCTACGAGCAGTACTTC
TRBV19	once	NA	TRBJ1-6	CASSFPNSPLHF	TGTGCCAGTAGTTTCCCAAATTCACCCCTCCACTTT
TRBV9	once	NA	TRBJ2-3	CASSSFGSGPTDTQYF	TGTGCCAGCAGCTCCTTTGGGAGCGGGCCCACAGATACGCAGTATTTT
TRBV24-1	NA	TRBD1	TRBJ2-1	CADPRQGDYNEQFF	TGTGCGGACCCTCGACAGGGCGATTACAATGAGCAGTTCTTC
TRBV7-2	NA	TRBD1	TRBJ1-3	CASSLRTGGSGNTIYF	TGTGCCAGCAGCTTAAGGACAGGTGGCTCTGGAAACACCATATATTTT
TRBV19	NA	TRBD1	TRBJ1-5	CASSTRDRGQPQHF	TGTGCCAGTAGTACCCGGGACAGGGGCCAGCCCCAGCATTTT